This T cell receptor beta chain was retrieved from a study of T cells in localized non-small cell lung cancer. Looked up from germline, CDR1 is SGHRS and CDR2 is YFSETQ. Trimming removed 0 bases from V and 0 bases from J, with 10 bases in between. The CDR3 sequence is 16 residues long. As for this clone: Antigen specificity is unknown.

The table came from immunoSEQ multiplex PCR; TCRdb's copy has only in-frame clones and leaves some out. This sample carries 25,000 to 30,000 clones, around 82% of them seen once, and the ten largest clones take approximately 5.3%. The study, taken as a whole, reports: There were a median around 57 of the top 100 tumor clones appearing in adjacent lung. Of the tissues analyzed, uninvolved adjacent lung showed maximal T cell clonality, greater than tumor. Sequencing involved a lone tumor region, leaving heterogeneity possible.

This specimen was peripheral blood mononuclear cells, taken before any cancer treatment. The V call is TRBV5-1, the J call TRBJ1-3, with no clear D. The TCR was taken from a man aged 40 to 70 with stage III lung adenocarcinoma. The CDR3, as DNA: TGCGCCAGCAGCTTGGCCGGGAGCCTCTCTGGAAACACCATATATTTT. Protein product: CASSLAGSLSGNTIYF.